A single sample is the source of the 26 T cell receptor beta chains below, sequenced in a study of blood T cell repertoires in COVID-19. TCRdb keeps only in-frame clones here, not all; method: immunoSEQ multiplex PCR. The repertoire holds approximately 490,000 clones, approximately 86% seen once, with 8.3% in the top ten. Sample: PBMCs or T cells enriched from blood (not recorded which). These receptors originate from a woman in her sixties or seventies who had recovered from COVID-19.

With regard to this clone: Other DNA sequences from this sample encode an identical CDR3 as well. The V call is TRBV30, the J call TRBJ1-1, with a tentative D call TRBD1 (5 bases). Trimming cost V 3 bases and J 1 base, with 9 bases left between them. The CDR3 loop spans 13 amino acids. Germline V CDR1 and CDR2: GTSNPN, SVGIG (reference sequence). The CDR3 sequence: CAWSDQGNTEAFF. For the CDR3, the DNA is TGTGCCTGGAGCGACCAGGGGAACACTGAAGCTTTCTTT.

This chain connects TRBV6-5 to TRBJ1-5; 8 bases match TRBD1. V dropped 7 bases and J dropped 10; count of bases not matched to a gene: 15. CDR1 and CDR2 from the germline V gene are MNHEY and SVGAGI. The CDR3 sequence is 15 residues long. The CDR3: CASTMDRELSRPQHF. DNA of the CDR3: TGTGCCAGCACCATGGACAGGGAGTTGAGTCGACCCCAGCATTTT.

V gene TRBV9 combines with J gene TRBJ1-2; 7 bases map to TRBD1. The ends lost 3 bases at V and 1 base at J; junction bases unmatched: 3. Looked up from germline, CDR1 is SGDLS and CDR2 is YYNGEE. The CDR3 runs to 14 residues. The CDR3 DNA follows: TGTGCCAGCAGCGACAGGGGAAATAACTATGGCTACACCTTC. The encoded protein is CASSDRGNNYGYTF.

This rearrangement joins TRBV6-6 to TRBJ1-5; possibly TRBD1 for D (5 bases). V lost 0 bases, J lost 10 bases, and 16 bases lay in between. Germline loops: CDR1 MNHNY, CDR2 SVGAGI (reference sequence). CDR3 length: 15 amino acids. CDR3 amino acids: CASSYSNSAGGPQHF. DNA of the CDR3: TGTGCCAGCAGTTACTCGAACAGCGCCGGGGGTCCCCAGCATTTT.

The chain has TRBV11-3 and TRBJ2-5, with 8 bases identical to TRBD1. The CDR3 length is 15 residues. Trimming at V came to 5 bases and at J to 5 bases, leaving 10 bases not matched to a gene. CDR1 and CDR2 (germline): SGHNT, YENEEA. This CDR3 reads CASSLWTGKPETQYF. CDR3 bases: TGTGCCAGCAGCCTCTGGACAGGGAAACCGGAGACCCAGTACTTC.

The V and J genes are TRBV10-1 and TRBJ2-5; D is possibly TRBD1 (5 bases). Germline CDR1 and CDR2: WNHNN and SYGVQD (reference sequence). V was shortened by 6 bases and J by 7 bases, with 15 bases between the two germline ends. CDR3 size: 13 residues. Here the CDR3 reads CASSLSTVGTQYF. For the CDR3, the DNA is TGCGCCAGCAGCCTATCGACAGTTGGGACCCAGTACTTC.

This chain links TRBV7-2 with TRBJ2-5; 11 positions match TRBD2. CDR3 size: 17 residues. From germline, CDR1 is SGHTA and CDR2 FQGNSA. Losses at the gene ends were 1 base for V and 5 bases for J; bases not matched to a gene: 9. The CDR3 region has the DNA TGTGCCAGCAGCTTAGTCGTAATAGCGGGGGGGCGGGAGACCCAGTACTTC. It encodes CASSLVVIAGGRETQYF.

The chain employs TRBV30 and TRBJ2-5, with a weak D call TRBD2 (6 bases). Trimming stripped 0 bases from V and 7 bases from J, with 12 bases between. The CDR3 contains 13 residues. The germline V gene encodes CDR1 GTSNPN and CDR2 SVGIG (reference sequence). In DNA form, the CDR3 reads TGTGCCTGGAGTGTGAAGCACGGGGGGACCCAGTACTTC. Protein: CAWSVKHGGTQYF.

V and J are TRBV5-1 and TRBJ2-3, with D possibly TRBD2 on 6 matching bases. Looked up from germline, CDR1 is SGHRS and CDR2 is YFSETQ. V gave up 1 base and J gave up 1 base, with 16 bases separating them. The length of the CDR3 is 17 residues. This CDR3 is CASSLTLGGVGTDTQYF. CDR3 coding DNA: TGCGCCAGCAGCTTGACGTTGGGGGGAGTGGGCACAGATACGCAGTATTTT.

The chain has TRBV2 and TRBJ1-1; D unclear. Trimming shortened V by 2 bases and J by 1 base, and 8 bases separated the two germline ends. The CDR3 totals 14 residues. Germline lookup yields CDR1 SNHLY and CDR2 FYNNEI. Written as DNA, the CDR3 is TGTGCCAGCAGTGAAAGTGAGGGGAACACTGAAGCTTTCTTT. Residues: CASSESEGNTEAFF.

This chain uses TRBV4-2 with TRBJ2-1; 7 positions agree with TRBD2. V was pared by 3 bases and J by 2 bases, with 7 bases of the junction left unmatched. CDR1 is LGHNA, CDR2 YNFKEQ, per germline. The length of the CDR3 is 16 residues. CDR3 loop: CASSQFLAETYNEQFF. The CDR3 coding sequence is TGTGCCAGCAGCCAGTTTCTAGCGGAAACCTACAATGAGCAGTTCTTC.

The rearrangement uses TRBV2 and TRBJ1-6; 8 bases agree with TRBD1. J was trimmed by 0 bases and V by 10 bases; bases with no gene match: 5. The CDR3 is 15 amino acids. The germline V gene has CDR1 SNHLY and CDR2 FYNNEI. The DNA for the CDR3 is TGTGCCACGGGGACAGGAAGCTCCTATAATTCACCCCTCCACTTT. It yields the protein CATGTGSSYNSPLHF.

V usage is TRBV18 and J usage is TRBJ1-1, with TRBD1 identical over 7 bases. J lost 0 bases, V lost 3 bases, and 4 bases had no gene match. Per the germline V gene, CDR1 is KGHSH and CDR2 is LQKENI. This CDR3 spans 15 amino acids. Here the CDR3 reads CASSPSTGMNTEAFF. CDR3 DNA sequence: TGTGCCAGCTCACCCTCGACAGGGATGAACACTGAAGCTTTCTTT.

The V gene is TRBV13, the J gene TRBJ2-1; 7 nucleotides line up with TRBD2. The germline V gene encodes CDR1 PRHDT and CDR2 FYEKMQ (reference sequence). This CDR3 region has 14 residues. With 3 bases clipped from V and 7 bases from J, the junction kept 6 bases outside the gene matches. For the CDR3, the DNA is TGTGCCAGCAGCTTGGGTAGCGGGTATAATGAGCAGTTCTTC. Protein sequence: CASSLGSGYNEQFF.

This clone was found once. The chain uses TRBV9 and TRBJ1-1; D perhaps matches TRBD1 (5 bases). The V and J ends lost 0 bases and 1 base respectively, with 10 bases between them. CDR3 length: 15 residues. Per germline, CDR1 SGDLS and CDR2 YYNGEE. CDR3 bases: TGTGCCAGCAGCGTAGACCCCGGGGGGAACACTGAAGCTTTCTTT. Protein product: CASSVDPGGNTEAFF.

This rearrangement joins TRBV11-2 to TRBJ2-7; D may be TRBD1 (5 bases). V dropped 3 bases and J dropped 0 bases, with 12 bases sitting between them. The germline gives CDR1 SGHAT, CDR2 FQNNGV. The CDR3 loop spans 15 amino acids. CDR3 bases: TGTGCCAGCAGCTTTGACAGCGAGTTCTCCTACGAGCAGTACTTC. Its protein is CASSFDSEFSYEQYF.

The CDR3 DNA reads TGTGCCAGCAGTGGGGGAGAGGGCCCCTCGGTAGCTTTCTTT. As protein: CASSGGEGPSVAFF. J is TRBJ1-1 and V is TRBV2, with D uncertain. Germline CDR1 reads SNHLY; CDR2 reads FYNNEI. This CDR3 spans 14 amino acids. The germline V and J ends were trimmed by 4 bases and 10 bases, with 19 bases remaining between them.

This sequence joins TRBV5-1 and TRBJ2-7; 11 bases align to TRBD1. J was trimmed by 6 bases and V by 0 bases; bases with no gene match: 2. The V gene's germline CDR1 is SGHRS and CDR2 YFSETQ. CDR3 size: 14 residues. CDR3 protein: CASSLAGTGGEQYV. In DNA form, the CDR3 reads TGCGCCAGCAGCTTGGCGGGGACAGGGGGCGAGCAGTACGTC.

This clone appeared a few times. The DNA for the CDR3 is TGTGCCTGGAGTAAGGGGGTTCAGCCCCAGCATTTT. This translates into CAWSKGVQPQHF. The chain carries TRBV30 and TRBJ1-5; a possible D gene is TRBD1 (6 bases). This CDR3 region has 12 residues. The germline CDR1 and CDR2 sequences are GTSNPN and SVGIG (reference sequence). Trimming took 2 bases from V and 6 from J, leaving 8 bases between them.

This clone appeared a few times. The chain carries TRBV10-3 and TRBJ1-2, with D perhaps matching TRBD1 (6 bases). The CDR3 runs 14 residues. Germline V CDR1 and CDR2: ENHRY, SYGVKD. Trimming removed 0 bases at V and 6 bases at J, with 11 bases between. The DNA for the CDR3 is TGTGCCATCAGTGAGTCTGGGGGGGCGAATGGCTACACCTTC. This gives the protein CAISESGGANGYTF.

In this sample, this clone turned up a few times. The chain has TRBV9 and TRBJ1-4, with TRBD1 identical over 8 bases. The CDR3 length is 15 residues. In germline, CDR1 is SGDLS, CDR2 YYNGEE. V was pared by 0 bases and J by 7 bases, with 5 bases of the junction left unmatched. This chain's CDR3 is CASSVGTGTGEKLFF. The CDR3 bases are TGTGCCAGCAGCGTAGGGACAGGGACGGGTGAAAAACTGTTTTTT.

The chain has TRBV5-1 and TRBJ2-1, with 12 bases matching TRBD2. The CDR3 consists of 17 residues. Trimming at V came to 0 bases and at J to 0 bases, leaving 1 base not matched to a gene. CDR1 and CDR2 (germline): SGHRS, YFSETQ. CDR3 sequence reads: CASSLVGLAGSYNEQFF. Here the CDR3 DNA reads TGCGCCAGCAGCTTGGTGGGACTAGCGGGCTCCTACAATGAGCAGTTCTTC.

This chain uses TRBV10-3 with TRBJ2-2; perhaps TRBD1 as D (5 bases). The CDR3 spans 15 residues. V lost 7 bases, J lost 3 bases, and 15 bases lay in between. Germline V gives CDR1 ENHRY, CDR2 SYGVKD. CDR3 region: CAIMGLGVHTGELFF. The CDR3 DNA is TGTGCCATCATGGGCCTAGGGGTTCACACCGGGGAGCTGTTTTTT.

This chain connects TRBV4-1 to TRBJ1-5; possibly TRBD1 for D (5 bases). This CDR3 region has 17 residues. Germline CDR1 is MGHRA and CDR2 is YSYEKL. Trimming pared 6 bases from V and 0 bases from J, leaving 18 bases between. The CDR3 DNA reads TGCGCCAGCAGTCCTCTTGGGGGGGATGATAGCAATCAGCCCCAGCATTTT. Translation gives CASSPLGGDDSNQPQHF.

As to this clone: The germline gene is not matched at one end of the junction; a read error may be the cause. The V and J genes are TRBV7-7 and TRBJ2-3; tentative D call: TRBD1 (7 bases). Germline V gene sequence: CDR1 SSHAT, CDR2 FNYEAQ (reference sequence). This CDR3 has 15 amino acids. CDR3 region: CASSRGTAATDTQYF. The CDR3 DNA is TGTGCTAGCAGCCGCGGGACAGCCGCCACAGATACGCAGTATTTT.

This clone has a single count. This chain connects TRBV6-5 to TRBJ2-7; 12 bases line up with TRBD1. Germline assignment: CDR1 MNHEY and CDR2 SVGAGI. V was clipped by 8 bases and J by 3 bases; unmatched bases: 5. The CDR3 spans 14 residues. The CDR3 reads CASVWDRGLYEQYF. CDR3 sequence (DNA): TGTGCCAGCGTTTGGGACAGGGGGCTCTACGAGCAGTACTTC.